The 16 T cell receptor beta chains given below trace back to one sample, sequenced in a study of T-cell reconstitution after alpha-beta-depleted transplantation in children. This sample's TCRbeta library carried unique molecular identifier barcodes. TCRdb re-called the PCR reads with MiXCR, one entry per CDR3 protein. Of about 250,000 distinct CDR3 sequences in the sample, 24% were seen once. The sample in question was PBMCs, mostly from graft donor cells, obtained 360 days after TCRalphabeta/CD19-depleted stem cell transplant. Receptors originate from a female patient aged 2-15 years who had a stem cell transplant for congenital amegakaryocytic thrombocytopenia, so the T cells may come from the graft donor.

This clonotype was seen only a few times. The CDR3 loop reads CASSLGNKGILMNTEAFF. The CDR3 DNA follows: TGTGCCAGCAGTTTAGGCAACAAGGGAATTTTGATGAACACTGAAGCTTTCTTT. The J gene is TRBJ1-1, the V gene TRBV2; D uncertain. Between the trimmed V and J ends, which lost 5 bases and 0 bases, there was a span of 22 bases. The CDR3 extends over 18 amino acids. CDR1 SNHLY and CDR2 FYNNEI come from the germline V gene.

CDR3 sequence (DNA): TGTGCCAGCAAGACGGGACTTAACACAGATACGCAGTATTTT. It codes for CASKTGLNTDTQYF. V is TRBV19 and J is TRBJ2-3; perhaps TRBD2 as D (6 bases). The germline gives CDR1 LNHDA, CDR2 SQIVND (reference sequence). This CDR3 region has 14 residues. Trimming took 9 bases from V and 2 from J, leaving 15 bases between them.

The chain combines TRBV5-1 with TRBJ2-3, with D possibly matching TRBD1 (6 bases). Germline V CDR1 and CDR2: SGHRS, YFSETQ. CDR3 length equals 14 residues. V shed 1 base and J shed 6 bases, with 12 bases lying between them. CDR3 sequence (DNA): TGCGCCAGCAGCTTGCTGGGACATCGCGATACGCAGTATTTT. This sequence encodes CASSLLGHRDTQYF.

In this sample, this clonotype turned up many times. The V call is TRBV12-3 or TRBV12-4, the J call TRBJ1-4; TRBD1 is a possible D gene (5 bases). V dropped 5 bases and J dropped 10 bases, with 8 bases sitting between them. The CDR3 runs to 11 residues. CDR3 loop: CASSRGGKLFF. CDR3 bases: TGTGCCAGCAGTCGCGGGGGAAAACTGTTTTTT.

The chain employs TRBV10-2 and TRBJ2-2; perhaps TRBD2 as D (6 bases). Between the trimmed V and J ends, which lost 6 bases and 5 bases, there was a span of 16 bases. The CDR3 contains 15 residues. Germline V gene sequence: CDR1 WSHSY, CDR2 SAAADI. The CDR3, as DNA: TGCGCCAGCAGCCCCGGGAGCCGAGGTACCGGGGAGCTGTTTTTT. It specifies CASSPGSRGTGELFF.

The gene calls are TRBV5-5 and TRBJ2-1; D gene unclear. CDR1 is SGHKS and CDR2 is YYEKEE in the germline V gene (reference sequence). This CDR3 region has 14 residues. V dropped 1 base and J dropped 5 bases, with 10 bases sitting between them. CDR3 loop: CASSLQLRNNEQFF. The DNA for the CDR3 is TGTGCCAGCAGCTTGCAGTTGAGAAACAATGAGCAGTTCTTC.

This clonotype came up a few times. For the CDR3, the DNA is TGTGCCAGCAGCTTAAGAGGACTAGCGGGAGAGTCAGATACGCAGTATTTT. Translating it yields CASSLRGLAGESDTQYF. V gene TRBV7-2 combines with J gene TRBJ2-3; 13 positions match TRBD2. The CDR3 covers 17 residues. V lost 2 bases to trimming and J lost 4 bases; unmatched junction nucleotides: 6. Looked up from germline, CDR1 is SGHTA and CDR2 is FQGNSA.

The V call is TRBV12-3 or TRBV12-4, the J call TRBJ1-5; 8 bases are shared with TRBD1. This CDR3 has 14 residues. Losses at the gene ends were 7 bases for V and 6 bases for J; bases not matched to a gene: 8. The CDR3 coding sequence is TGTGCCAGCACCCTCGACAGGGGAGGTCAGCCCCAGCATTTT. Translated: CASTLDRGGQPQHF.

The chain carries TRBV20-1 and TRBJ2-1; D is unresolved. V lost 0 bases to trimming and J lost 9 bases, with 15 bases between them. Germline-derived CDR1 and CDR2 are DFQATT and SNEGSKA (reference sequence). The CDR3 is 14 amino acids. This chain's CDR3 is CSARDRSASGEQFF. As DNA, the CDR3 is TGCAGTGCTAGAGATAGGTCGGCGTCAGGTGAGCAGTTCTTC.

J is TRBJ2-7 and V is TRBV11-2, with D perhaps TRBD2 (6 bases). Per germline, CDR1 SGHAT and CDR2 FQNNGV. CDR3 length equals 14 residues. V was trimmed by 2 bases and J by 7 bases, leaving 15 bases between them. The CDR3 region is CASSLTAGAGEQYF. CDR3 nucleotide sequence: TGTGCCAGCAGCTTAACAGCGGGTGCTGGGGAGCAGTACTTC.

The chain couples TRBV28 to TRBJ2-3, with 8 positions matching TRBD2. V lost 6 bases to trimming and J lost 4 bases; unmatched junction nucleotides: 12. The V gene's germline CDR1 is MDHEN and CDR2 SYDVKM. CDR3 size: 16 residues. CDR3 sequence: CASRRSGGREPDTQYF. The DNA for the CDR3 is TGTGCCAGCAGGAGATCGGGGGGGAGAGAGCCAGATACGCAGTATTTT.

The chain carries TRBV11-2 and TRBJ1-2, with D hard to call. The CDR3 covers 15 residues. Trimming took off 0 bases at V and 0 bases at J, with 8 bases between the two ends. The germline V gene encodes CDR1 SGHAT and CDR2 FQNNGV. Here the CDR3 DNA reads TGTGCCAGCAGCTTAGATACGATAGCTAACTATGGCTACACCTTC. It specifies CASSLDTIANYGYTF.

This chain connects TRBV9 to TRBJ1-3; TRBD1 is a possible D gene (6 bases). Deletions cut 1 base from V and 4 bases from J, with 12 bases between. Looked up from germline, CDR1 is SGDLS and CDR2 is YYNGEE. This CDR3 region has 15 residues. In nucleotides, the CDR3 is TGTGCCAGCAGCGTACCCGGGACATACGGAAACACCATATATTTT. It is translated as CASSVPGTYGNTIYF.

This clonotype turned up a few times. The gene calls are TRBV19 and TRBJ2-1, with TRBD2 matching 7 bases. Germline V gene data show CDR1 as LNHDA and CDR2 as SQIVND (reference sequence). J gave up 4 bases and V 2 bases, and 5 bases lay outside the gene matches. The length of the CDR3 is 15 residues. The CDR3 reads CASSIWGGRYNEQFF. CDR3 DNA: TGTGCCAGTAGTATATGGGGAGGGAGATACAATGAGCAGTTCTTC.

The chain joins TRBV10-3 to TRBJ1-2, with a weak D call TRBD1 (6 bases). V lost 3 bases to trimming and J lost 3 bases, with 14 bases between them. This CDR3 comprises 15 residues. CDR1 is ENHRY and CDR2 is SYGVKD in the germline V gene. The CDR3 nucleotides are TGTGCCATCAGTGATCCTGCAGGGGAGGACTATGGCTACACCTTC. Encoded protein: CAISDPAGEDYGYTF.

Only a few counts were recorded for this clonotype. V is TRBV10-3 and J is TRBJ2-1, with a tentative D call TRBD2 (6 bases). The CDR3 extends over 14 amino acids. The ends were cut back, 2 bases at V and 4 bases at J, with 9 bases in the middle. Per the germline V gene, CDR1 is ENHRY and CDR2 is SYGVKD. The CDR3 coding sequence is TGTGCCATCAGTGAGCCGGGACTTTACAATGAGCAGTTCTTC. It encodes CAISEPGLYNEQFF.